A single sample gave rise to the 12 T cell receptor beta chains below, sequenced in a study of blood T cell repertoires in COVID-19. Method: immunoSEQ multiplex PCR; TCRdb's copy keeps in-frame clones and lacks some. The data show hundreds of thousands of clones, about 90% seen once. The sample taken for sequencing was PBMCs or T cells enriched from blood (not recorded which). Receptors originate from a man between 25 and 39 years old who had recovered from COVID-19.

This clone showed up just once. This chain uses TRBV3-1 (or the pseudogene TRBV3-2) with TRBJ2-2; D possibly corresponds to TRBD2 (5 bases). The CDR3 runs 15 residues. Trimming removed 4 bases from V and 3 bases from J, with 12 bases in between. Per germline, CDR1 LGHDT and CDR2 YNNKEL (reference sequence). The CDR3 DNA sequence: TGTGCCAGCAGCCCTCCCGAGGGAGACACCGGGGAGCTGTTTTTT. The encoded protein is CASSPPEGDTGELFF.

The CDR3 DNA is TGTGCCAGCAGCCCGAGGTCGAGGGGGAATAATTCACCCCTCCACTTT. Translating gives CASSPRSRGNNSPLHF. The chain recombines TRBV7-2 with TRBJ1-6, with a weak D call TRBD1 (6 bases). CDR3 length equals 16 residues. Between the trimmed V and J ends, which lost 5 bases and 5 bases, there was a span of 16 bases. The germline CDR1 and CDR2 sequences are SGHTA and FQGNSA.

This sequence joins TRBV4-1 and TRBJ1-3; 9 bases fit TRBD1. The CDR3 is 15 amino acids. Germline V gene lookup returns CDR1 MGHRA and CDR2 YSYEKL. The J segment lost 3 bases and the V segment lost 4 bases, leaving 4 bases of the junction unmatched. CDR3 protein: CASSRPGQGGNTIYF. The CDR3 nucleotides are TGCGCCAGCAGCCGCCCGGGACAGGGTGGAAACACCATATATTTT.

The V and J genes are TRBV29-1 and TRBJ2-5; D may be TRBD1 (6 bases). V lost 4 bases and J lost 1, with 13 bases in between. Germline CDR1 and CDR2: SQVTM and ANQGSEA. This CDR3 region has 14 residues. In DNA form, the CDR3 reads TGCAGCGTTGGGGGGCGGGCTGGCCAAGAGACCCAGTACTTC. It encodes CSVGGRAGQETQYF.

The table lists this clone with a few counts. The V gene is TRBV5-1, the J gene TRBJ1-1; D unresolved. V lost 7 bases and J 4 bases, leaving 17 bases between the germline ends. The CDR3 spans 14 residues. Germline V gene sequence: CDR1 SGHRS, CDR2 YFSETQ. CDR3 residues: CASGSGGLGTEAFF. CDR3 bases: TGCGCCAGCGGTTCCGGTGGTCTCGGCACTGAAGCTTTCTTT.

DNA for the CDR3: TGTGCCAGCAGTCCACTAGCGGGAGATTTCTACAATGAGCAGTTCTTC. Its protein is CASSPLAGDFYNEQFF. The chain couples TRBV27 to TRBJ2-1; TRBD2 agrees at 11 bases. V was pared by 5 bases and J by 3 bases, with 6 bases of the junction left unmatched. Looked up from germline, CDR1 is MNHEY and CDR2 is SMNVEV (reference sequence). CDR3 length: 16 amino acids.

The V and J genes are TRBV27 and TRBJ1-6; D not certain. In germline, CDR1 is MNHEY, CDR2 SMNVEV (reference sequence). CDR3 length: 16 residues. Trimming pared 4 bases from V and 3 bases from J, leaving 13 bases between. The CDR3 nucleotides are TGTGCCAGCAGTTCCCGCTTCCCAGACTATAATTCACCCCTCCACTTT. This gives the protein CASSSRFPDYNSPLHF.

This clone has only one observation. The chain links TRBV7-2 to TRBJ1-1; D call uncertain. V lost 5 bases and J lost 4, with 11 bases in between. CDR1 SGHTA and CDR2 FQGNSA come from the germline V gene. The CDR3 loop spans 13 amino acids. CDR3 sequence reads: CASSTQGGTEAFF. The CDR3 DNA is TGTGCCAGCAGCACTCAAGGCGGCACTGAAGCTTTCTTT.

This clone was counted a few times. Distinct nucleotide sequences in the sample also encode this CDR3. J is TRBJ2-5 and V is TRBV12-3 or TRBV12-4; 7 bases align to TRBD2. The V gene end was trimmed by 3 bases and the J gene end by 4 bases; junction bases not matched to a gene: 2. This CDR3 is 13 amino acids long. CDR3 sequence (DNA): TGTGCCAGCAGTTTGGGAGGGTCAGAGACCCAGTACTTC. It specifies CASSLGGSETQYF.

The chain uses TRBV2 and TRBJ2-5, with 10 bases aligning to TRBD1. J was trimmed by 2 bases and V by 1 base; bases with no gene match: 13. CDR3 length equals 19 residues. In germline, CDR1 is SNHLY, CDR2 FYNNEI. CDR3 nucleotides: TGTGCCAGCAGTGAAGAGCTAGGGACAGGGGTAGGAGGTCAAGAGACCCAGTACTTC. It encodes CASSEELGTGVGGQETQYF.

The chain is built from TRBV5-5 and TRBJ2-1; 8 nucleotides align to TRBD2. CDR3 size: 15 residues. Germline V lookup: CDR1 SGHKS, CDR2 YYEKEE (reference sequence). Trimming removed 4 bases from V and 6 bases from J; junction bases left unmatched: 9. In nucleotides, the CDR3 is TGTGCCAGCAGCCGGGAGGGGGGATGGACCAATGAGCAGTTCTTC. This encodes CASSREGGWTNEQFF. Filled out from reference TRBV5-5 and TRBJ2-1, the complete variable domain reads DAGVTQSPTHLIKTRGQQVTLRCSPISGHKSVSWYQQVLGQGPQFIFQYYEKEERGRGNFPDRFSARQFPNYSSELNVNALLLGDSALYLCASSREGGWTNEQFFGPGTRLTVL.

The rearrangement uses TRBV28 and TRBJ1-1, with D hard to call. From germline, CDR1 is MDHEN and CDR2 SYDVKM. There are 13 residues in the CDR3. V lost 2 bases and J 5 bases, leaving 9 bases between the germline ends. This chain's CDR3 is CASSLRGETEAFF. The CDR3 nucleotides read TGTGCCAGCAGTTTACGGGGAGAGACTGAAGCTTTCTTT. Full variable domain (remainder filled in from reference TRBV28 and TRBJ1-1): DVKVTQSSRYLVKRTGEKVFLECVQDMDHENMFWYRQDPGLGLRLIYFSYDVKMKEKGDIPEGYSVSREKKERFSLILESASTNQTSMYLCASSLRGETEAFFGQGTRLTVV.